The rows below give T cell receptor beta chains drawn from one sample of a study of blood T cell repertoires in COVID-19. The protocol was immunoSEQ multiplex PCR, while the TCRdb copy is restricted to in-frame clones and leaves out a portion. The sample lists about 230,000 clones, 65% to 85% occurring once. Sequenced: peripheral blood. The receptors derive from a man aged 40-49 years with acute or convalescent COVID-19. The CDR3 runs from the conserved cysteine through the conserved F or W. The D gene is left open where the match is weak. Size values are once, few and many counts, or a class for expanded clones, and some rows have none.

CDR3nt: TGTGCCAGCAGTTTCCACAATCAAGAGACCCAGTACTTC; CDR3aa: CASSFHNQETQYF; abundance: .; j_gene: TRBJ2-5; d_gene: .; v_gene: TRBV12-3/TRBV12-4
CDR3nt: TGTGCCAGCAGCTCCCAAAGCGAAAAACTGTTTTTT; CDR3aa: CASSSQSEKLFF; abundance: .; j_gene: TRBJ1-4; d_gene: .; v_gene: TRBV12-3/TRBV12-4
CDR3nt: TGTGCCAGCAGTTTTGGGGGCACCGAAGCTTTCTTT; CDR3aa: CASSFGGTEAFF; abundance: once; j_gene: TRBJ1-1; d_gene: .; v_gene: TRBV6-5
CDR3nt: TGTGCCAGCAGCCCCAACGGGGGGACTAATGAAAAACTGTTTTTT; CDR3aa: CASSPNGGTNEKLFF; abundance: .; j_gene: TRBJ1-4; d_gene: .; v_gene: TRBV7-2
CDR3nt: TGCGCCAGCAGCGAGGGACTAGAGCTAGATACGCAGTATTTT; CDR3aa: CASSEGLELDTQYF; abundance: .; j_gene: TRBJ2-3; d_gene: TRBD2; v_gene: TRBV10-1
CDR3nt: TGTGCCAGTAGTGTCGGGGGATCCTCTGGAAACACCATATATTTT; CDR3aa: CASSVGGSSGNTIYF; abundance: .; j_gene: TRBJ1-3; d_gene: .; v_gene: TRBV19
CDR3nt: TGTGCCAGATTCGAGACTCATCTCGCCTACGAGCAGTACTTC; CDR3aa: CARFETHLAYEQYF; abundance: .; j_gene: TRBJ2-7; d_gene: .; v_gene: TRBV14
CDR3nt: TGTGCCAGCAGCCGAGGGGGACCCTCCTACAATGAGCAGTTCTTC; CDR3aa: CASSRGGPSYNEQFF; abundance: .; j_gene: TRBJ2-1; d_gene: .; v_gene: TRBV7-3
CDR3nt: TGTGCCAGCAGCGCTAGCGGGAGGGCCGTCAATGAGCAGTTCTTC; CDR3aa: CASSASGRAVNEQFF; abundance: .; j_gene: TRBJ2-1; d_gene: TRBD2; v_gene: TRBV11-3
CDR3nt: TGTGCCAGCAGTCCCTCGGACAGCTCCACTGAAGCTTTCTTT; CDR3aa: CASSPSDSSTEAFF; abundance: .; j_gene: TRBJ1-1; d_gene: .; v_gene: TRBV6-5
CDR3nt: TGTGCCAGTAGTATGGGGGACAGGGTGAGCACTGAAGCTTTCTTT; CDR3aa: CASSMGDRVSTEAFF; abundance: few; j_gene: TRBJ1-1; d_gene: TRBD1; v_gene: TRBV19
CDR3nt: TGCGCCAGCAGCTTGACTAGCGCCGTCCTGACATCCTACGAGCAGTACTTC; CDR3aa: CASSLTSAVLTSYEQYF; abundance: .; j_gene: TRBJ2-7; d_gene: TRBD2; v_gene: TRBV5-1
CDR3nt: TGCGCCAGCAGCCAAGGGGGACTAGCGGGATTATTAAATGAGCAGTTCTTC; CDR3aa: CASSQGGLAGLLNEQFF; abundance: once; j_gene: TRBJ2-1; d_gene: TRBD2; v_gene: TRBV4-1
CDR3nt: TGTGCCTGGGGAAACGGGACAGGTGGAAACACCATATATTTT; CDR3aa: CAWGNGTGGNTIYF; abundance: .; j_gene: TRBJ1-3; d_gene: TRBD1; v_gene: TRBV30
CDR3nt: TGCGCCAGCAGCTTGGAAGGGCGGGAGGGTGCAGATACGCAGTATTTT; CDR3aa: CASSLEGREGADTQYF; abundance: .; j_gene: TRBJ2-3; d_gene: TRBD2; v_gene: TRBV5-1
CDR3nt: TGCAGCGTTCCCGTCTCGGACAGGGGAGACTATGGCTACACCTTC; CDR3aa: CSVPVSDRGDYGYTF; abundance: .; j_gene: TRBJ1-2; d_gene: TRBD1; v_gene: TRBV29-1
CDR3nt: TGTGCCAGCAGCTTCGACAGAAGCAATGAGCAGTTCTTC; CDR3aa: CASSFDRSNEQFF; abundance: once; j_gene: TRBJ2-1; d_gene: .; v_gene: TRBV7-2
CDR3nt: TGTGCCAGCAGCTTCGCCGGGACTAGCGGGAGTAGTGGGGACAATGAGCAGTTCTTC; CDR3aa: CASSFAGTSGSSGDNEQFF; abundance: .; j_gene: TRBJ2-1; d_gene: TRBD2; v_gene: TRBV11-3
CDR3nt: TGTGCCATCAGCGACGGACTGCTAAATTCACCCCTCCACTTT; CDR3aa: CAISDGLLNSPLHF; abundance: .; j_gene: TRBJ1-6; d_gene: .; v_gene: TRBV10-3
CDR3nt: TGTGCCAGCAGTAATAGACAGGGCCTAAATGAAAAACTGTTTTTT; CDR3aa: CASSNRQGLNEKLFF; abundance: .; j_gene: TRBJ1-4; d_gene: TRBD1; v_gene: TRBV25-1
CDR3nt: TGTGCCAGCAGCGTAGTGGCATCAGGAGGTAATTCACCCCTCCACTTT; CDR3aa: CASSVVASGGNSPLHF; abundance: .; j_gene: TRBJ1-6; d_gene: .; v_gene: TRBV9
CDR3nt: TGTGCCAGCAGCTTATGGAGCGCGCCAAACACTGAAGCTTTCTTT; CDR3aa: CASSLWSAPNTEAFF; abundance: .; j_gene: TRBJ1-1; d_gene: .; v_gene: TRBV7-2
CDR3nt: TGTGCCAGCAGCTTGGGTCCAGGGGGCTTGAATTCACCCCTCCACTTT; CDR3aa: CASSLGPGGLNSPLHF; abundance: once; j_gene: TRBJ1-6; d_gene: TRBD1; v_gene: TRBV5-4
CDR3nt: TGTGCCAGCAGTCCGGGTTTCGTTAGTGGCTACACCTTC; CDR3aa: CASSPGFVSGYTF; abundance: .; j_gene: TRBJ1-2; d_gene: .; v_gene: TRBV12-3/TRBV12-4
CDR3nt: TGTGCCAGTAGCACAAACAGGGGCAACTCAGCTTTCTTT; CDR3aa: CASSTNRGNSAFF; abundance: .; j_gene: TRBJ1-1; d_gene: TRBD1; v_gene: TRBV19
CDR3nt: TGTGCCAGCAGCCGGGACAGGGGAACCGGGGAGCTGTTTTTT; CDR3aa: CASSRDRGTGELFF; abundance: .; j_gene: TRBJ2-2; d_gene: TRBD1; v_gene: TRBV4-2
CDR3nt: TGCAGCGTTGCCGGGACAGGGGCTGGAAACACCATATATTTT; CDR3aa: CSVAGTGAGNTIYF; abundance: .; j_gene: TRBJ1-3; d_gene: TRBD1; v_gene: TRBV29-1
CDR3nt: TGTGCCAGCAGCTTCGCGGGACAGGGGAACACTGAAGCTTTCTTT; CDR3aa: CASSFAGQGNTEAFF; abundance: .; j_gene: TRBJ1-1; d_gene: TRBD1; v_gene: TRBV5-4
CDR3nt: TGCGCCAGCAGCACAGGGACAGCTGGAAACACCATATATTTT; CDR3aa: CASSTGTAGNTIYF; abundance: .; j_gene: TRBJ1-3; d_gene: TRBD1; v_gene: TRBV5-1
CDR3nt: TGTGCCAGCAGCCCCTTAGCGGGAGGGAACACCGGGGAGCTGTTTTTT; CDR3aa: CASSPLAGGNTGELFF; abundance: .; j_gene: TRBJ2-2; d_gene: TRBD2; v_gene: TRBV7-7